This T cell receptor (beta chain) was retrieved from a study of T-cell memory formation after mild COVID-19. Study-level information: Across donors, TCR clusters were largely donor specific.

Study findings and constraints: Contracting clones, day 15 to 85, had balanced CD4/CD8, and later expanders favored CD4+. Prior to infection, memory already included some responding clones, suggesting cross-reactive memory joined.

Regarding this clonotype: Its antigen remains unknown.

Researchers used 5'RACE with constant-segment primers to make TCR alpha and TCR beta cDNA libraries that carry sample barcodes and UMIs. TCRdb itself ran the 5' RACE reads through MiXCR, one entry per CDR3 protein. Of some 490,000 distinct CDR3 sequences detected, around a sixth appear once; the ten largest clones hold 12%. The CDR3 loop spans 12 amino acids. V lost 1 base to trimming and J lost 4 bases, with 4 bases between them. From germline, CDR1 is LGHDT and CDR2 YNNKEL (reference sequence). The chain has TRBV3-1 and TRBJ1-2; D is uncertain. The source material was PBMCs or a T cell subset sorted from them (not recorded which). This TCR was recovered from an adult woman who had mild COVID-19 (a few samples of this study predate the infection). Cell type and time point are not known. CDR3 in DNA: TGTGCCAGCAGCCAAGGACCCTATGGCTACACCTTC. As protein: CASSQGPYGYTF. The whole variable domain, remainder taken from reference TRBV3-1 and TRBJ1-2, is DTAVSQTPKYLVTQMGNDKSIKCEQNLGHDTMYWYKQDSKKFLKIMFSYNNKELIINETVPNRFSPKSPDKAHLNLHINSLELGDSAVYFCASSQGPYGYTFGSGTRLTVV.